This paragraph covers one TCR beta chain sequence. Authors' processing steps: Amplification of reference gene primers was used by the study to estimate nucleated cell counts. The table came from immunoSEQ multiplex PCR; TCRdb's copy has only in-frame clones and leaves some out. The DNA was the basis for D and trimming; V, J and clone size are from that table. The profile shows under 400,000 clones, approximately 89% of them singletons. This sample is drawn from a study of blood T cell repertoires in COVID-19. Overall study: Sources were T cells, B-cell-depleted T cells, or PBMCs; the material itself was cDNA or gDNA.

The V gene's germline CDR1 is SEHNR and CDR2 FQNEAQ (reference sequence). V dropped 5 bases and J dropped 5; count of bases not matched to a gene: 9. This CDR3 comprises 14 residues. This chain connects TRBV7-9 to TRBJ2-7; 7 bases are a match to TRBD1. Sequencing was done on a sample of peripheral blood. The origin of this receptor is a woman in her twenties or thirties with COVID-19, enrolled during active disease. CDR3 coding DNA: TGTGCCAGCAGCCCACGGGACAGCCGAAACGAGCAGTACTTC. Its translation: CASSPRDSRNEQYF.